The 32 T cell receptor beta chains below were found in one sample sequenced in a study of shared clonotypes between healthy human individuals (TCRdb year 2020). Preparation of the library involved the immunoSEQ multiplex PCR assay. The table comes from immuneACCESS by way of TCRdb, which keeps in-frame sequences with V and J called. Part of the clones is missing from these tables; in studies checked, under half for an unresolved V gene and the rest for unknown reasons. Within this sample are 700,000 or so clones, with more than 70% of them counted one time only. Together, the top ten hold less than 2% of the sample. The specimen sequenced was memory CD4+ T cells sorted from blood. The sample's cell subset or site label is to be understood as: CD45RA-negative fraction. The receptors shown here come from a woman younger than 45 in good health.

CDR3 DNA sequence: TGTGCCAGCAGTTTACTCCCGGGACAGGGAGACACTGAAGCTTTCTTT. Translated: CASSLLPGQGDTEAFF. The gene calls are TRBV28 and TRBJ1-1, with 9 positions matching TRBD1. CDR3 size: 16 residues. The germline CDR1 and CDR2 sequences are MDHEN and SYDVKM. Trimming cost V 2 bases and J 3 bases; bases outside gene matches: 7.

V gene TRBV2 combines with J gene TRBJ2-7; no clear D. The CDR3 spans 14 residues. V was cut by 3 bases and J by 5 bases, with 14 bases left in between. In germline, CDR1 is SNHLY, CDR2 FYNNEI. The CDR3 here is CASSEGIFGHEQYF. The CDR3 coding sequence is TGTGCCAGCAGTGAGGGCATTTTTGGCCACGAGCAGTACTTC.

The chain uses TRBV11-2 and TRBJ2-2, with D unresolved. This CDR3 spans 11 amino acids. Trimming removed 1 base from V and 6 bases from J, with 0 bases in between. Per germline, CDR1 SGHAT and CDR2 FQNNGV. The CDR3 spells CASSLAGELFF. In nucleotides, the CDR3 is TGTGCCAGCAGCTTAGCCGGGGAGCTGTTTTTT. The whole variable domain, remainder taken from reference TRBV11-2 and TRBJ2-2, is EAGVAQSPRYKIIEKRQSVAFWCNPISGHATLYWYQQILGQGPKLLIQFQNNGVVDDSQLPKDRFSAERLKGVDSTLKIQPAKLEDSAVYLCASSLAGELFFGEGSRLTVL.

This clone has more than one count but fewer than ten. The chain combines TRBV2 with TRBJ2-6; no firm D call. V was clipped by 6 bases and J by 1 base, with 7 bases between them. The length of the CDR3 is 14 residues. Per the germline V gene, CDR1 is SNHLY and CDR2 is FYNNEI. The CDR3 here is CASRGMSGANVLTF. The CDR3 DNA reads TGTGCCAGCAGAGGTATGTCTGGGGCCAACGTCCTGACTTTC. The full variable domain, completed using reference TRBV2 and TRBJ2-6, is EPEVTQTPSHQVTQMGQEVILRCVPISNHLYFYWYRQILGQKVEFLVSFYNNEISEKSEIFDDQFSVERPDGSNFTLKIRSTKLEDSAMYFCASRGMSGANVLTFGAGSRLTVL.

This chain uses TRBV28 with TRBJ1-3; 8 bases align to TRBD1. CDR1 is MDHEN and CDR2 is SYDVKM in the germline V gene. Losses at the gene ends were 10 bases for V and 7 bases for J; bases not matched to a gene: 12. CDR3 size: 14 residues. CDR3 nucleotides: TGTGCCACCGAATCCTCCCGACAGGGGAACACCATATATTTT. This translates into CATESSRQGNTIYF.

The chain links TRBV7-3 to TRBJ2-7; TRBD1 or TRBD2 may be the D gene (5 bases each). This CDR3 is built from 16 residues. Germline CDR1 SGHTA, CDR2 FQGTGA. The V gene lost 5 bases and the J gene lost 1 base, with 18 bases spanning the gap. CDR3 nucleotides: TGTGCCAGCAGCCGAGGGTTAGGGACGCAATCCTACGAGCAGTACTTC. Translating gives CASSRGLGTQSYEQYF.

This chain's CDR3 is CASSVPYPSYEQYF. The CDR3 DNA reads as TGTGCCAGCAGTGTCCCTTACCCCTCCTACGAGCAGTACTTC. V gene TRBV2 combines with J gene TRBJ2-7; D gene uncertain. Per germline, CDR1 SNHLY and CDR2 FYNNEI. With 4 bases removed from V and 0 bases from J, the gap between germline ends came to 10 bases. This CDR3 has 14 amino acids.

V usage is TRBV14 and J usage is TRBJ2-7; 7 bases line up with TRBD1. Germline values: CDR1 SGHDN, CDR2 FVKESK. This CDR3 is 17 amino acids long. The J segment lost 1 base and the V segment lost 0 bases, leaving 9 bases of the junction unmatched. The CDR3 loop is CASSQDKTGILSYEQYF. CDR3 nucleotide sequence: TGTGCCAGCAGCCAAGATAAGACAGGGATACTATCCTACGAGCAGTACTTC. Full variable domain (missing parts from reference TRBV14 and TRBJ2-7): EAGVTQFPSHSVIEKGQTVTLRCDPISGHDNLYWYRRVMGKEIKFLLHFVKESKQDESGMPNNRFLAERTGGTYSTLKVQPAELEDSGVYFCASSQDKTGILSYEQYFGPGTRLTVT.

This chain links TRBV7-9 with TRBJ2-3, with 11 bases fitting TRBD2. J lost 2 bases, V lost 5 bases, and 6 bases had no gene match. Per germline, CDR1 SEHNR and CDR2 FQNEAQ (reference sequence). The CDR3 has 16 amino acids. The DNA for the CDR3 is TGTGCCAGCAGCCGCCTAGCGGGAGGAAACACAGATACGCAGTATTTT. Protein sequence: CASSRLAGGNTDTQYF. The full variable domain, with the rest looked up from reference TRBV7-9 and TRBJ2-3, is DTGVSQNPRHKITKRGQNVTFRCDPISEHNRLYWYRQTLGQGPEFLTYFQNEAQLEKSRLLSDRFSAERPKGSFSTLEIQRTEQGDSAMYLCASSRLAGGNTDTQYFGPGTRLTVL.

The rearrangement uses TRBV5-6 and TRBJ2-1; D may be TRBD1 (6 bases). Germline CDR1 is SGHDT and CDR2 is YYEEEE. V lost 3 bases to trimming and J lost 9 bases, with 13 bases between them. This CDR3 comprises 13 residues. The CDR3 nucleotides read TGTGCCAGCAGCTCGACAGGCGTGGGTGAGCAGTTCTTC. Residues: CASSSTGVGEQFF. The whole variable domain, remainder taken from reference TRBV5-6 and TRBJ2-1, is DAGVTQSPTHLIKTRGQQVTLRCSPKSGHDTVSWYQQALGQGPQFIFQYYEEEERQRGNFPDRFSGHQFPNYSSELNVNALLLGDSALYLCASSSTGVGEQFFGPGTRLTVL.

This clone was counted between two and nine times. V usage is TRBV6-5 and J usage is TRBJ2-1; 9 bases align to TRBD2. The CDR3 length is 15 residues. J was trimmed by 4 bases and V by 4 bases; bases with no gene match: 5. Germline lookup yields CDR1 MNHEY and CDR2 SVGAGI. The CDR3 DNA follows: TGTGCCAGCAGTTTGTCTAGCGGGGCGTACAATGAGCAGTTCTTC. Amino acids: CASSLSSGAYNEQFF.

This clone was counted a few times. The chain employs TRBV29-1 and TRBJ2-1, with D unresolved. V shed 6 bases and J shed 0 bases, with 3 bases lying between them. Germline assignment: CDR1 SQVTM and CDR2 ANQGSEA. This CDR3 region has 11 residues. The CDR3 nucleotides are TGCAGCGTCCCCTCCTACAATGAGCAGTTCTTC. It encodes CSVPSYNEQFF.

This rearrangement joins TRBV28 to TRBJ1-3; D remains ambiguous. Deletions cut 1 base from V and 0 bases from J, with 10 bases between. Germline CDR1 MDHEN, CDR2 SYDVKM. This CDR3 region has 16 residues. The CDR3 DNA is TGTGCCAGCAGTTTATTGAGTCAGAGCTCTGGAAACACCATATATTTT. This sequence encodes CASSLLSQSSGNTIYF.

Comments on this clone: Distinct nucleotide sequences in the sample also encode this CDR3. The V and J genes are TRBV19 and TRBJ1-5; 8 positions agree with TRBD1. V shed 4 bases and J 6 bases; nucleotides not matched to a gene: 5. CDR3 length equals 14 residues. The germline V gene encodes CDR1 LNHDA and CDR2 SQIVND (reference sequence). CDR3 in amino acids: CASSKTGVGQPQHF. The CDR3, as DNA: TGTGCCAGTAGTAAGACAGGGGTTGGTCAGCCCCAGCATTTT.

This clone was recorded only once. The chain is built from TRBV14 and TRBJ2-3; 12 positions agree with TRBD2. The V segment lost 3 bases and the J segment 4 bases; nucleotides outside the gene matches: 5. The CDR3 sequence is 16 residues long. CDR1 and CDR2 (germline): SGHDN, FVKESK. The CDR3 sequence is CASSHRLAGASDTQYF. The CDR3 nucleotides read TGTGCCAGCAGCCACAGACTAGCGGGAGCATCAGATACGCAGTATTTT.

The rearrangement joins TRBV7-6 to TRBJ2-1; 9 bases agree with TRBD2. This CDR3 has 15 amino acids. V trimming: 5 bases; J trimming: 1 base; junction bases outside the gene matches: 3. CDR1 is SGHVS and CDR2 is FNYEAQ in the germline V gene. Here the CDR3 DNA reads TGTGCCAGCAGCCAACTAGCGGGTTCCTACAATGAGCAGTTCTTC. This gives the protein CASSQLAGSYNEQFF.

V gene TRBV5-1 combines with J gene TRBJ2-6; 16 bases are a match to TRBD2. Losses at the gene ends were 6 bases for V and 3 bases for J; bases not matched to a gene: 9. There are 19 residues in the CDR3. Germline values: CDR1 SGHRS, CDR2 YFSETQ. CDR3 sequence (DNA): TGCGCCAGCACGGGACTAGCGGGAGGGCCTCTTAGTGGGGCCAACGTCCTGACTTTC. Amino acid sequence: CASTGLAGGPLSGANVLTF.

The V call is TRBV27, the J call TRBJ1-2; maybe TRBD1 (6 bases). Germline CDR1 reads MNHEY; CDR2 reads SMNVEV (reference sequence). The CDR3 totals 14 residues. V lost 5 bases to trimming and J lost 4 bases, with 14 bases between them. CDR3: CASSLLQGSYGYTF. CDR3 coding DNA: TGTGCCAGCAGTCTCCTACAGGGTAGCTATGGCTACACCTTC.

This clone was seen many times. This rearrangement joins TRBV5-1 to TRBJ2-3; 12 bases fit TRBD2. The ends lost 6 bases at V and 4 bases at J; junction bases unmatched: 15. Germline V gene sequence: CDR1 SGHRS, CDR2 YFSETQ. This CDR3 region has 18 residues. The CDR3 bases are TGCGCCAGCACCCGCCTAGCGGGAGGGCCAGTGGGCGCAGATACGCAGTATTTT. Translating it yields CASTRLAGGPVGADTQYF.

The rearrangement links TRBV5-1 to TRBJ2-1; weak D call: TRBD2 (5 bases). CDR3 length: 15 residues. The V and J ends lost 2 bases and 4 bases respectively, with 13 bases between them. The germline gives CDR1 SGHRS, CDR2 YFSETQ. The CDR3 region has the DNA TGCGCCAGCAGCTTAGAAAGCGGACCTTACAATGAGCAGTTCTTC. Protein: CASSLESGPYNEQFF.

The V gene is TRBV20-1, the J gene TRBJ2-3; D might be TRBD1 or TRBD2, each matching 5 bases. The germline V and J ends were trimmed by 6 bases and 6 bases, with 10 bases remaining between them. The CDR3 spans 11 residues. Germline CDR1 and CDR2: DFQATT and SNEGSKA (reference sequence). The CDR3 DNA follows: TGCAGTGCAGCCTGGGGGGATACGCAGTATTTT. Amino acid sequence: CSAAWGDTQYF.

This chain uses TRBV18 with TRBJ2-7, with D possibly being TRBD1 (6 bases). Germline V gene lookup returns CDR1 KGHSH and CDR2 LQKENI. The CDR3 consists of 12 residues. The V end lost 6 bases, the J end lost 1 base, and 7 bases lay between the germline ends. CDR3 bases: TGTGCCAGCTCGGGGACATCCTACGAGCAGTACTTC. Protein sequence: CASSGTSYEQYF.

The chain couples TRBV11-2 to TRBJ2-7, with D possibly TRBD2 on 5 matching bases. V lost 5 bases, J lost 5 bases, and 31 bases lay in between. The CDR3 spans 19 residues. The germline CDR1 and CDR2 sequences are SGHAT and FQNNGV. CDR3 in amino acids: CASSPTPGWLATSSHEQYF. The CDR3 DNA follows: TGTGCCAGCAGCCCTACACCGGGATGGTTAGCTACTAGTTCCCACGAGCAGTACTTC.

J is TRBJ2-7 and V is TRBV13, with 12 bases aligning to TRBD1. CDR3 length: 15 amino acids. V was clipped by 2 bases and J by 7 bases; unmatched bases: 6. Per the germline V gene, CDR1 is PRHDT and CDR2 is FYEKMQ (reference sequence). The CDR3 protein is CASSLRGTGGEEQYF. As DNA, the CDR3 is TGTGCCAGCAGCTTAAGAGGGACAGGGGGCGAAGAGCAGTACTTC.

V gene TRBV19 combines with J gene TRBJ1-2; D is uncertain. This CDR3 has 15 amino acids. Trimming removed 1 base at V and 7 bases at J, with 16 bases between. Germline values: CDR1 LNHDA, CDR2 SQIVND (reference sequence). This CDR3 is CASSIVLPPVRGYTF. CDR3 nucleotides: TGTGCCAGTAGTATAGTTTTGCCCCCGGTTCGTGGCTACACCTTC.

V and J are TRBV4-2 and TRBJ1-2, with a weak D call TRBD1 (5 bases). From germline, CDR1 is LGHNA and CDR2 YNFKEQ. This CDR3 is 15 amino acids long. Between the trimmed V and J ends, which lost 3 bases and 8 bases, there was a span of 19 bases. CDR3 DNA sequence: TGTGCCAGCAGCCATGACGGGGCGGGCCAAGAGGGCTACACCTTC. Its translation: CASSHDGAGQEGYTF.

V and J are TRBV7-3 and TRBJ2-2; the D is unclear. The CDR3 runs 14 residues. Between the trimmed V and J ends, which lost 5 bases and 5 bases, there was a span of 12 bases. Looked up from germline, CDR1 is SGHTA and CDR2 is FQGTGA. The CDR3 loop is CASSPLSRTGELFF. The CDR3, as DNA: TGTGCCAGCAGCCCCCTATCGAGGACCGGGGAGCTGTTTTTT.

This clone was detected many times. This chain uses TRBV23-1 with TRBJ2-3, with 7 bases fitting TRBD2. TRBV23-1 is recorded as an ORF, its role being uncertain. The CDR3 runs 15 residues. The V gene end was trimmed by 6 bases and the J gene end by 3 bases; junction bases not matched to a gene: 9. CDR3 residues: CASRLPGLPTDTQYF. In nucleotides, the CDR3 is TGCGCCAGCAGGCTCCCGGGACTACCAACAGATACGCAGTATTTT.

This clone was found a few times. The chain joins TRBV11-2 to TRBJ1-1; D is unresolved. CDR1 is SGHAT and CDR2 is FQNNGV in the germline V gene. The CDR3 sequence is 14 residues long. V was clipped by 4 bases and J by 5 bases, with 14 bases between them. The CDR3 loop is CASSWGGLGTEAFF. DNA of the CDR3: TGTGCCAGCAGCTGGGGAGGACTCGGGACTGAAGCTTTCTTT.

V usage is TRBV11-3 and J usage is TRBJ2-1; TRBD1 might be the D (5 bases). This CDR3 is built from 14 residues. The V end was cut by 4 bases, the J end by 4 bases, with 11 bases between. Germline assignment: CDR1 SGHNT and CDR2 YENEEA. CDR3 amino acids: CASSSEQVYNEQFF. The CDR3 DNA reads TGTGCCAGCAGCTCTGAACAGGTGTACAATGAGCAGTTCTTC.

This clone was observed a handful of times. The rearrangement uses TRBV7-2 and TRBJ2-1; TRBD1 is a possible D gene (5 bases). Trimming removed 5 bases from V and 7 bases from J, with 18 bases in between. There are 15 residues in the CDR3. Germline V gene lookup returns CDR1 SGHTA and CDR2 FQGNSA. CDR3 amino acids: CASSTTVLVGNEQFF. The CDR3, as DNA: TGTGCCAGCAGCACGACAGTTTTGGTAGGTAATGAGCAGTTCTTC.

The J gene is TRBJ2-7, the V gene TRBV7-3, with unresolved D. This CDR3 region has 13 residues. Germline values: CDR1 SGHTA, CDR2 FQGTGA. Trimming took off 1 base at V and 5 bases at J, with 9 bases between the two ends. The CDR3 region is CASSLNRDHEQYF. The CDR3 nucleotides read TGTGCCAGCAGCTTAAACCGAGACCACGAGCAGTACTTC.